Below, 18 T cell receptor beta chains from the same sample are listed, as sequenced in a study of PD-L1 blockade in urothelial cancer. Measured with immunoSEQ multiplex PCR; TCRdb has only the in-frame clones, and not every one. The data show approximately 80,000 clones, with roughly 87% seen just once and over 7.5% held by the top ten. This material consisted of PBMCs, taken around atezolizumab (anti-PD-L1) treatment. All receptors come from a man in his sixties or seventies with urothelial cancer.

V gene TRBV2 combines with J gene TRBJ1-3; 9 bases are shared with TRBD1. This CDR3 region has 15 residues. CDR1 and CDR2 (germline): SNHLY, FYNNEI. The J segment lost 4 bases and the V segment lost 5 bases, leaving 6 bases of the junction unmatched. The CDR3 is CASSSGQGRGNTIYF. Written as DNA, the CDR3 is TGTGCCAGCAGTTCGGGACAGGGTCGGGGAAACACCATATATTTT.

The chain joins TRBV4-3 to TRBJ2-6; TRBD1 might be the D (5 bases). The CDR3 totals 17 residues. Germline CDR1 LGHNA, CDR2 YSLEER. Trimming stripped 2 bases from V and 1 base from J, with 12 bases between. CDR3 residues: CASSQQGESSGANVLTF. The CDR3 DNA is TGCGCCAGCAGCCAACAGGGTGAGTCATCTGGGGCCAACGTCCTGACTTTC.

For this clone: One junction end disagrees with the germline gene, perhaps due to a read error. The chain joins TRBV15 to TRBJ2-7, with 8 bases that match TRBD1. This CDR3 contains 17 residues. CDR1 is LNHNV, CDR2 YYDKDF, per germline (reference sequence). The CDR3 loop reads CATSRDFPQGATYGQYF. In nucleotides, the CDR3 is TGTGCCACCAGCAGAGATTTCCCTCAGGGGGCAACCTACGGGCAGTACTTC.

CDR3 sequence: CASRGQGSSSPLHF. CDR3 DNA: TGTGCCAGCAGAGGACAGGGATCGAGTTCACCCCTCCACTTT. This sequence joins TRBV25-1 and TRBJ1-6; 8 positions match TRBD1. The CDR3 loop spans 14 amino acids. Trimming took 6 bases from V and 9 from J; bases not matched to a gene: 7. The V gene's germline CDR1 is MGHDK and CDR2 SYGVNS.

The chain links TRBV9 to TRBJ2-1; 7 bases map to TRBD2. Germline CDR1 reads SGDLS; CDR2 reads YYNGEE. The CDR3 loop spans 15 amino acids. Unmatched junction bases numbered 4, after V lost 0 bases and J lost 4 bases. The CDR3 nucleotides read TGTGCCAGCAGCGTAGCGCGGGGGAAGTACAATGAGCAGTTCTTC. Translation gives CASSVARGKYNEQFF. The entire variable domain, with the rest obtained from reference TRBV9 and TRBJ2-1, is as follows: DSGVTQTPKHLITATGQRVTLRCSPRSGDLSVYWYQQSLDQGLQFLIQYYNGEERAKGNILERFSAQQFPDLHSELNLSSLELGDSALYFCASSVARGKYNEQFFGPGTRLTVL.

J is TRBJ2-5 and V is TRBV5-1; 7 bases line up with TRBD1. V gave up 4 bases and J gave up 1 base; unmatched junction bases: 1. Germline-derived CDR1 and CDR2 are SGHRS and YFSETQ. The CDR3 contains 13 residues. The CDR3 DNA reads as TGCGCCAGCAGCGGGGACAGCCAAGAGACCCAGTACTTC. Translating it yields CASSGDSQETQYF. Full variable domain (outside the CDR3, taken from reference TRBV5-1 and TRBJ2-5): KAGVTQTPRYLIKTRGQQVTLSCSPISGHRSVSWYQQTPGQGLQFLFEYFSETQRNKGNFPGRFSGRQFSNSRSEMNVSTLELGDSALYLCASSGDSQETQYFGPGTRLLVL.

This clone was picked up one time. The chain employs TRBV5-4 and TRBJ2-5; 10 bases fit TRBD1. V gave up 7 bases and J gave up 5 bases; unmatched junction bases: 11. There are 15 residues in the CDR3. CDR1 and CDR2 (germline): SGHNT, YYREEE (reference sequence). In DNA form, the CDR3 reads TGTGCCAGCTCCGAGACAGGGGGCGATAAGGAGACCCAGTACTTC. Encoded protein: CASSETGGDKETQYF.

The chain combines TRBV7-2 with TRBJ1-5; 9 nucleotides align to TRBD1. The V gene's germline CDR1 is SGHTA and CDR2 FQGNSA. V dropped 0 bases and J dropped 4; count of bases not matched to a gene: 1. This CDR3 is 15 amino acids long. DNA for the CDR3: TGTGCCAGCAGCTTAGCTGGGACAGGGAATCAGCCCCAGCATTTT. Protein: CASSLAGTGNQPQHF.

This chain connects TRBV9 to TRBJ2-3, with TRBD2 matching 9 bases. CDR1 and CDR2 from the germline V gene are SGDLS and YYNGEE. The J segment lost 4 bases and the V segment lost 4 bases, leaving 13 bases of the junction unmatched. The CDR3 length is 17 residues. This CDR3 reads CASSPGGGGRGSDTQYF. The DNA for the CDR3 is TGTGCCAGCAGCCCCGGGGGGGGCGGGAGGGGATCAGATACGCAGTATTTT.

The chain couples TRBV7-9 to TRBJ1-3; D is uncertain. CDR1 and CDR2 (germline): SEHNR, FQNEAQ (reference sequence). Between the trimmed V and J ends, which lost 2 bases and 0 bases, there was a span of 11 bases. CDR3 length: 16 amino acids. The CDR3 protein is CASSLSQLLSGNTIYF. CDR3 coding DNA: TGTGCCAGCAGCTTATCACAGCTTCTCTCTGGAAACACCATATATTTT.

V usage is TRBV19 and J usage is TRBJ2-5; D perhaps matches TRBD1 (5 bases). V lost 3 bases, J lost 1 base, and 12 bases lay in between. CDR3 size: 15 residues. Germline V gene lookup returns CDR1 LNHDA and CDR2 SQIVND (reference sequence). CDR3 nucleotides: TGTGCCAGTAGTATCGGGTGGGGCGGCCAAGAGACCCAGTACTTC. It translates to CASSIGWGGQETQYF.

The V call is TRBV19, the J call TRBJ1-5; TRBD1 matches 7 bases. Germline V CDR1 and CDR2: LNHDA, SQIVND (reference sequence). The length of the CDR3 is 14 residues. V shed 6 bases, J shed 6 bases, and the junction held 8 bases outside the gene matches. CDR3 amino acids: CASRDDRVSQPQHF. CDR3 in DNA: TGTGCCAGTAGAGACGACAGGGTGAGTCAGCCCCAGCATTTT.

The CDR3 reads CASSLGAGIGEKLFF. The CDR3 nucleotides read TGTGCCAGCAGCTTAGGTGCAGGGATAGGGGAAAAACTGTTTTTT. J is TRBJ1-4 and V is TRBV7-9, with a possible D match to TRBD1 (5 bases). The V end was cut by 1 base, the J end by 8 bases, with 14 bases between. The germline gives CDR1 SEHNR, CDR2 FQNEAQ (reference sequence). The CDR3 is 15 amino acids. Full variable domain (rest looked up from reference TRBV7-9 and TRBJ1-4): DTGVSQNPRHKITKRGQNVTFRCDPISEHNRLYWYRQTLGQGPEFLTYFQNEAQLEKSRLLSDRFSAERPKGSFSTLEIQRTEQGDSAMYLCASSLGAGIGEKLFFGSGTQLSVL.

The chain links TRBV6-1 to TRBJ1-3; D unclear. The CDR3 sequence is 15 residues long. Per the germline V gene, CDR1 is MNHNS and CDR2 is SASEGT. The ends were cut back, 4 bases at V and 4 bases at J, with 14 bases in the middle. CDR3 sequence (DNA): TGTGCCAGCAGTGCCTCCCAAGAGATGGGAAACACCATATATTTT. Protein: CASSASQEMGNTIYF.

This clone was found a few times. V is TRBV6-1 and J is TRBJ1-2; D is ambiguous. Per germline, CDR1 MNHNS and CDR2 SASEGT. V lost 4 bases and J lost 1, with 13 bases in between. The CDR3 loop spans 15 amino acids. The CDR3 sequence: CASSVSAQINYGYTF. In DNA, the CDR3 is TGTGCCAGCAGTGTCAGTGCACAGATTAACTATGGCTACACCTTC.

V is TRBV5-6 and J is TRBJ2-5; 7 positions match TRBD2. The ends lost 2 bases at V and 7 bases at J; junction bases unmatched: 8. The V gene's germline CDR1 is SGHDT and CDR2 YYEEEE. The CDR3 sequence is 14 residues long. The CDR3 sequence: CASSFGTIGGTQYF. The CDR3 region has the DNA TGTGCCAGCAGCTTCGGGACTATCGGTGGGACCCAGTACTTC.

The CDR3: CASSLGQQNTEAFF. The CDR3 nucleotides are TGTGCCAGCAGCCTCGGACAGCAGAACACTGAAGCTTTCTTT. V usage is TRBV7-9 and J usage is TRBJ1-1, with a weak D call TRBD1 (6 bases). V was cut by 5 bases and J by 1 base, with 11 bases left in between. Germline CDR1 is SEHNR and CDR2 is FQNEAQ (reference sequence). This CDR3 has 14 amino acids.

V usage is TRBV7-2 and J usage is TRBJ2-1, with D possibly matching TRBD1 (6 bases). V was pared by 5 bases and J by 5 bases, with 13 bases between. The length of the CDR3 is 14 residues. CDR1 and CDR2 from the germline V gene are SGHTA and FQGNSA. CDR3 protein: CASSPQGGDNEQFF. In DNA, the CDR3 is TGTGCCAGCAGCCCGCAAGGGGGTGACAATGAGCAGTTCTTC. Variable domain in full (rest from reference TRBV7-2 and TRBJ2-1): GAGVSQSPSNKVTEKGKDVELRCDPISGHTALYWYRQSLGQGLEFLIYFQGNSAPDKSGLPSDRFSAERTGGSVSTLTIQRTQQEDSAVYLCASSPQGGDNEQFFGPGTRLTVL.